These T cell receptor beta chains were read from a single sample in a study of blood T cells in healthy people across ages. TCRdb independently ran MiXCR on the 5' RACE reads; one entry per CDR3 protein. The table shows some 1 million distinct CDR3 sequences, with more than 40% occurring only once. Material: blood. Receptor source: a woman between 55 and 75 years old in good health. CDR3s include the opening cysteine and the closing phenylalanine or tryptophan. D genes are given only for firm matches. A clone size is listed for some rows: how often the clone was seen (once, few, many), or a class if it is expanded.

j_gene: TRBJ2-6; v_gene: TRBV6-5; d_gene: -; abundance: -; CDR3nt: TGTGCCAGCAGTTTAGGTGGGAGTAGGGCCAACGTCCTGACTTTC; CDR3aa: CASSLGGSRANVLTF
j_gene: TRBJ1-2; v_gene: TRBV2; d_gene: -; abundance: -; CDR3nt: TGTGCCAGCAGTGACGCGGGGACTAACTATGGCTACACCTTC; CDR3aa: CASSDAGTNYGYTF
j_gene: TRBJ2-3; v_gene: TRBV5-5; d_gene: -; abundance: few; CDR3nt: TGTGCCAGCAGCTTGAGGCTGGTCTCAGATACGCAGTATTTT; CDR3aa: CASSLRLVSDTQYF
j_gene: TRBJ2-1; v_gene: TRBV9; d_gene: -; abundance: -; CDR3nt: TGTGCCAGCAGCGTAACGCCGGGGACTGAGCAGTTCTTC; CDR3aa: CASSVTPGTEQFF
j_gene: TRBJ1-5; v_gene: TRBV20-1; d_gene: -; abundance: -; CDR3nt: TGCAGTGCTAGTACCAGGGAAAGCAATCAGCCCCAGCATTTT; CDR3aa: CSASTRESNQPQHF
j_gene: TRBJ2-5; v_gene: TRBV29-1; d_gene: -; abundance: -; CDR3nt: TGCAGCGTTGGCACTGAGACCCAGTACTTC; CDR3aa: CSVGTETQYF
j_gene: TRBJ2-7; v_gene: TRBV21-1; d_gene: -; abundance: few; CDR3nt: TGTGCCAGCAGCAAAGGGTCGAGCGGGAGAAAAGACTACGAGCAGTACTTC; CDR3aa: CASSKGSSGRKDYEQYF
j_gene: TRBJ2-7; v_gene: TRBV5-4; d_gene: -; abundance: few; CDR3nt: TGTGCCAGCAGCTTGGGCGACACCTACTCCTACGAGCAGTACTTC; CDR3aa: CASSLGDTYSYEQYF
j_gene: TRBJ2-4; v_gene: TRBV5-6; d_gene: -; abundance: -; CDR3nt: TGTGCCAGCAGTTTGGGAAGGGAGGACATTCAGTACTTC; CDR3aa: CASSLGREDIQYF
j_gene: TRBJ2-1; v_gene: TRBV6-1; d_gene: TRBD2; abundance: -; CDR3nt: TGTGCCAGCACCCCGAGCGGGAGGCCCCCTATGCAGTTCTTC; CDR3aa: CASTPSGRPPMQFF
j_gene: TRBJ2-7; v_gene: TRBV29-1; d_gene: -; abundance: few; CDR3nt: TGCAGCGTTGAGGGGGTATGGGGGGACTCCTCCTACGAGCAGTACTTC; CDR3aa: CSVEGVWGDSSYEQYF
j_gene: TRBJ1-5; v_gene: TRBV3-1; d_gene: -; abundance: -; CDR3nt: TGTGCCAGCAGCCAAGGGTCACGGCAGCCCCAGCATTTT; CDR3aa: CASSQGSRQPQHF
j_gene: TRBJ1-2; v_gene: TRBV20-1; d_gene: TRBD1; abundance: -; CDR3nt: TGCAGTGCCTACGAGGACAGGGTGGATGGCTACACCTTC; CDR3aa: CSAYEDRVDGYTF
j_gene: TRBJ2-1; v_gene: TRBV29-1; d_gene: TRBD2; abundance: few; CDR3nt: TGCAGCGTTGTGAGCAGGCTAGGACTAGCGGGTTACAATGAGCAGTTCTTC; CDR3aa: CSVVSRLGLAGYNEQFF
j_gene: TRBJ2-1; v_gene: TRBV20-1; d_gene: TRBD2; abundance: -; CDR3nt: TGCAGTGCTAATCCGACTAGCGGGCTTTCCGACAATGAGCAGTTCTTC; CDR3aa: CSANPTSGLSDNEQFF
j_gene: TRBJ2-7; v_gene: TRBV10-3; d_gene: TRBD1; abundance: -; CDR3nt: TGTGTCATCAGTGAAATGACAGGGTCCTACGAGCAGTACTTC; CDR3aa: CVISEMTGSYEQYF
j_gene: TRBJ2-7; v_gene: TRBV13; d_gene: -; abundance: -; CDR3nt: TGTGCCAGCACCCTAGGACAGATCTACGAGCAGTACTTC; CDR3aa: CASTLGQIYEQYF
j_gene: TRBJ2-7; v_gene: TRBV7-3; d_gene: -; abundance: once; CDR3nt: TGTGCCAGCAGCTCCTCCGCAGCGGGACACGCCTACGAGCAGTACTTC; CDR3aa: CASSSSAAGHAYEQYF
j_gene: TRBJ2-5; v_gene: TRBV18; d_gene: TRBD1; abundance: few; CDR3nt: TGTGCCAGCTCACCGAAGATACAGGGGGCCAGCCGGGAGACCCAGTACTTC; CDR3aa: CASSPKIQGASRETQYF
j_gene: TRBJ1-5; v_gene: TRBV7-2; d_gene: -; abundance: -; CDR3nt: TGTGCCAGCAGCTTAGCCCATCAGCCCCAGCATTTT; CDR3aa: CASSLAHQPQHF
j_gene: TRBJ1-2; v_gene: TRBV6-5; d_gene: -; abundance: once; CDR3nt: TGTGCCAGCTCCCGGGGCCAACGGTATTATGGCTACACCTTC; CDR3aa: CASSRGQRYYGYTF
j_gene: TRBJ2-6; v_gene: TRBV7-9; d_gene: -; abundance: once; CDR3nt: TGTGCCAGCAGCCCGTTAGGGGGGCAGCGGAGTAGGTTTGGGGCCAACGTCCTGACTTTC; CDR3aa: CASSPLGGQRSRFGANVLTF
j_gene: TRBJ2-3; v_gene: TRBV7-9; d_gene: -; abundance: -; CDR3nt: TGTGCCAGCAGCCCGCTTAAAGAATCGCAGTATTTT; CDR3aa: CASSPLKESQYF
j_gene: TRBJ1-4; v_gene: TRBV4-2; d_gene: TRBD1; abundance: -; CDR3nt: TGTGCCAGCAGCCAAGAAATGGTCAGGGGGCAAGTTAATGAAAAACTGTTTTTT; CDR3aa: CASSQEMVRGQVNEKLFF
j_gene: TRBJ2-1; v_gene: TRBV2; d_gene: -; abundance: -; CDR3nt: TGTGCCAGCAGAATGACAGCCACCCCTTGGAATGAGCAGTTCTTC; CDR3aa: CASRMTATPWNEQFF
j_gene: TRBJ2-3; v_gene: TRBV7-2; d_gene: TRBD2; abundance: -; CDR3nt: TGTGCCAGCAGCCGGACTAGCGGGGGGCCACGAAGCACAGATACGCAGTATTTT; CDR3aa: CASSRTSGGPRSTDTQYF
j_gene: TRBJ2-4; v_gene: TRBV29-1; d_gene: -; abundance: -; CDR3nt: TGCAGCGTTGCCCCAGTAGCCAAAAACATTCAGTACTTC; CDR3aa: CSVAPVAKNIQYF
j_gene: TRBJ2-1; v_gene: TRBV15; d_gene: -; abundance: -; CDR3nt: TGTGCCACCAGCAGAGGCCCCTACAATGAGCAGTTCTTC; CDR3aa: CATSRGPYNEQFF
j_gene: TRBJ2-6; v_gene: TRBV9; d_gene: -; abundance: many; CDR3nt: TGTGCCAGCAGCGAAACAGGGAGCTCTGGGGCCAACGTCCTGACTTTC; CDR3aa: CASSETGSSGANVLTF
j_gene: TRBJ2-1; v_gene: TRBV5-6; d_gene: -; abundance: -; CDR3nt: TGTGCCAGCAGCTTGGACCCCCTTGTGACGGAGTCCTACAATGAGCAGTTCTTC; CDR3aa: CASSLDPLVTESYNEQFF
j_gene: TRBJ2-7; v_gene: TRBV14; d_gene: -; abundance: few; CDR3nt: TGTGCCAGCAGCCAGTCGAGGCGGCTTGGGGACGGTACCGACTACGAGCAGTACTTC; CDR3aa: CASSQSRRLGDGTDYEQYF
j_gene: TRBJ1-2; v_gene: TRBV20-1; d_gene: -; abundance: -; CDR3nt: TGCAGTGCTAGAGATATCGCCAGCTATGGCTACACCTTC; CDR3aa: CSARDIASYGYTF
j_gene: TRBJ2-3; v_gene: TRBV7-2; d_gene: -; abundance: -; CDR3nt: TGTGCCAGCAGCTGGAGGGTTGATACGCAGTATTTT; CDR3aa: CASSWRVDTQYF
j_gene: TRBJ1-1; v_gene: TRBV28; d_gene: -; abundance: -; CDR3nt: TGTGCCAGTGATGCCCGGGACCTGAACACTGAAGCTTTCTTT; CDR3aa: CASDARDLNTEAFF
j_gene: TRBJ1-4; v_gene: TRBV3-1; d_gene: TRBD1; abundance: -; CDR3nt: TGTGCCAGCAGCCAGGACAGGGGATCTAATGAAAAACTGTTTTTT; CDR3aa: CASSQDRGSNEKLFF
j_gene: TRBJ2-3; v_gene: TRBV20-1; d_gene: TRBD2; abundance: -; CDR3nt: TGCAGTGCCCAATCCGGGACTAGCGGGAGGCCAGATACGCAGTATTTT; CDR3aa: CSAQSGTSGRPDTQYF
j_gene: TRBJ2-7; v_gene: TRBV7-2; d_gene: TRBD2; abundance: -; CDR3nt: TGTGCCAGCAGAAACGGACTAGCGGGGACCTACGAGCAGTACTTC; CDR3aa: CASRNGLAGTYEQYF
j_gene: TRBJ2-1; v_gene: TRBV5-8; d_gene: TRBD2; abundance: -; CDR3nt: TGTGCCAGCAGCAAAAAAGGACTAGCTAACTCCTACAATGAGCAGTTCTTC; CDR3aa: CASSKKGLANSYNEQFF
j_gene: TRBJ2-3; v_gene: TRBV3-1; d_gene: -; abundance: few; CDR3nt: TGTGCCAGCAGCCAACCCAGGGACCCTAGCACAGATACGCAGTATTTT; CDR3aa: CASSQPRDPSTDTQYF
j_gene: TRBJ2-6; v_gene: TRBV6-5; d_gene: -; abundance: -; CDR3nt: TGTGCCAGCAGGCCGACACCCGACTCTGGGGCCAACGTCCTGACTTTC; CDR3aa: CASRPTPDSGANVLTF
j_gene: TRBJ2-1; v_gene: TRBV9; d_gene: -; abundance: -; CDR3nt: TGTGCCAGCAGCGTAGACGAGGGGAGGAATGAGCAGTTCTTC; CDR3aa: CASSVDEGRNEQFF